Listed here are 21 T cell receptor beta chains from one sample, sequenced in a study of shared clonotypes between healthy human individuals (dated by TCRdb to about 2020). CD8 naive samples consisted of CD45RO-negative cells that were positively selected for CCR7, yielding a CD45RA+CCR7+ population without TemRA cells. Library preparation used the immunoSEQ multiplex PCR assay. In its TCRdb copy, this immuneACCESS table keeps in-frame sequences only and misses some clones. Where compared with another copy, unresolved V genes explain less than half of these, and the others have no known cause. Present in this sample are approximately 810,000 clones, 90% to 95% of which were seen just once. Of the sample, around 24% falls within the top ten clones. Sequenced material: naive CD8+ T cells sorted from blood. This sample's cell subset or site label indicates: CD45RA+CCR7+. These receptors were taken from a man younger than 45 in good health.

The chain couples TRBV9 to TRBJ2-1, with 10 bases identical to TRBD1. The CDR3 extends over 18 amino acids. The ends lost 3 bases at V and 7 bases at J; junction bases unmatched: 16. CDR1 and CDR2 from the germline V gene are SGDLS and YYNGEE. Written as DNA, the CDR3 is TGTGCCAGCAGCGCGTCAGTAGTGGGACAGGGGAATGTGAATGAGCAGTTCTTC. It specifies CASSASVVGQGNVNEQFF.

The rearrangement uses TRBV5-8 and TRBJ2-7; weak D call: TRBD1 (6 bases). The CDR3 runs 11 residues. Trimming shortened V by 7 bases and J by 11 bases, and 16 bases separated the two germline ends. Germline CDR1 is SGHTS and CDR2 is YDEGEE. The CDR3 is CASGTGPGEYF. The CDR3 region has the DNA TGTGCCAGCGGTACAGGGCCCGGGGAGTACTTC.

The chain joins TRBV28 to TRBJ2-5; D call uncertain. The CDR3 has 14 residues. Germline V gives CDR1 MDHEN, CDR2 SYDVKM. V shed 4 bases and J shed 2 bases, with 11 bases lying between them. CDR3: CASSSSYGQETQYF. The CDR3, as DNA: TGTGCCAGCAGTTCCAGTTACGGGCAAGAGACCCAGTACTTC.

V and J are TRBV4-1 and TRBJ2-5; 9 nucleotides agree with TRBD1. CDR1 MGHRA and CDR2 YSYEKL come from the germline V gene. Unmatched junction bases numbered 14, after V lost 1 base and J lost 5 bases. The CDR3 consists of 18 residues. The CDR3 DNA reads as TGCGCCAGCAGCCAAGCTCCCACCGGGACAGGGAAGTTGGAGACCCAGTACTTC. It codes for CASSQAPTGTGKLETQYF.

Concerning this clone: The junction departs from germline at one end; a sequencing error may be responsible. The genes are TRBV6-6 and TRBJ1-5; D gene unclear. The CDR3 length is 12 residues. Germline V lookup: CDR1 MNHNY, CDR2 SVGAGI (reference sequence). The CDR3 DNA reads TGTGCCAGCAGTTACTCCCCCGGCCCACTGGTTTTT. This codes for CASSYSPGPLVF.

The rearrangement joins TRBV27 to TRBJ1-5, with TRBD1 matching over 9 bases. V was clipped by 4 bases and J by 6 bases; unmatched bases: 7. The CDR3 runs to 15 residues. Germline CDR1 is MNHEY and CDR2 is SMNVEV (reference sequence). The CDR3 protein is CASSSTTGGSQPQHF. The CDR3 nucleotides are TGTGCCAGCAGTTCCACGACAGGGGGAAGTCAGCCCCAGCATTTT.

The chain combines TRBV5-6 with TRBJ2-1, with D maybe TRBD1 (6 bases). Trimming removed 1 base at V and 4 bases at J, with 12 bases between. Germline V gives CDR1 SGHDT, CDR2 YYEEEE. This CDR3 is built from 15 residues. CDR3: CASSLWTALYNEQFF. The CDR3 DNA sequence: TGTGCCAGCAGCTTGTGGACAGCCTTATACAATGAGCAGTTCTTC.

The CDR3 protein is CASSPYDKPGALAASYEQYF. The DNA for the CDR3 is TGTGCCAGCAGCCCGTATGATAAGCCAGGGGCCCTAGCGGCCTCCTACGAGCAGTACTTC. The chain employs TRBV7-4 and TRBJ2-7; TRBD2 might be the D (7 bases). V was pared by 5 bases and J by 0 bases, with 29 bases between. The CDR3 runs 20 residues. Germline lookup yields CDR1 SGHVT and CDR2 SQSDAQ. The full variable domain, in which reference TRBV7-4 and TRBJ2-7 provide the parts outside the CDR3, is GAGVSQSPRYKVAKRGRDVALRCDSISGHVTLYWYRQTLGQGSEVLTYSQSDAQRDKSGRPSGRFSAERPERSVSTLKIQRTEQGDSAVYLCASSPYDKPGALAASYEQYFGPGTRLTVT.

The chain combines TRBV6-6 with TRBJ2-3; the match to TRBD1 covers 12 bases. CDR3 size: 15 residues. Germline V CDR1 and CDR2: MNHNY, SVGAGI (reference sequence). Unmatched junction bases numbered 6, after V lost 4 bases and J lost 7 bases. The CDR3 coding sequence is TGTGCCAGCAGTTCGGGGACAGGGGGCGCAAATACGCAGTATTTT. This codes for CASSSGTGGANTQYF.

The chain uses TRBV4-1 and TRBJ1-5; D unclear. The V gene's germline CDR1 is MGHRA and CDR2 YSYEKL. The CDR3 contains 15 residues. V lost 2 bases to trimming and J lost 4 bases, with 12 bases between them. DNA of the CDR3: TGCGCCAGCAGCCAATCCGGGCTAGATAATCAGCCCCAGCATTTT. Translated, it gives CASSQSGLDNQPQHF.

As regards this clone: This sample also contains other DNA sequences that code for the same CDR3. CDR3 sequence: CASSLEAGSSYEQYF. The CDR3 DNA sequence: TGTGCCAGCAGCTTAGAGGCAGGGAGCTCCTACGAGCAGTACTTC. The V gene is TRBV11-2, the J gene TRBJ2-7; D could derive from TRBD1 or TRBD2 (5 bases each). CDR3 size: 15 residues. CDR1 is SGHAT and CDR2 is FQNNGV in the germline V gene. V gave up 0 bases and J gave up 0 bases, with 9 bases separating them.

The chain employs TRBV27 and TRBJ2-3, with TRBD2 as a possible D gene (5 bases). CDR1 is MNHEY, CDR2 SMNVEV, per germline (reference sequence). V was clipped by 5 bases and J by 3 bases, with 15 bases between them. This CDR3 is 15 amino acids long. CDR3 sequence: CASSLLREQTDTQYF. CDR3 coding DNA: TGTGCCAGCAGTCTATTGAGGGAACAGACAGATACGCAGTATTTT.

In this sample, this clone turned up a few times. The rearrangement uses TRBV5-1 and TRBJ2-7; a weak D match, TRBD2 (5 bases). Looked up from germline, CDR1 is SGHRS and CDR2 is YFSETQ. CDR3 length equals 14 residues. The ends were cut back, 4 bases at V and 3 bases at J, with 14 bases in the middle. The CDR3 loop is CASSVFGVDYEQYF. CDR3 bases: TGCGCCAGCAGCGTCTTCGGGGTCGACTACGAGCAGTACTTC.

The J gene is TRBJ2-1, the V gene TRBV5-6, with a tentative D call TRBD1 (6 bases). Trimming took off 2 bases at V and 5 bases at J, with 14 bases between the two ends. CDR1 is SGHDT, CDR2 YYEEEE, per germline. The CDR3 runs 15 residues. CDR3 in amino acids: CASSLTGQTNNEQFF. The CDR3 nucleotides are TGTGCCAGCAGCTTAACAGGACAGACGAACAATGAGCAGTTCTTC.

This sequence joins TRBV28 and TRBJ2-7, with D unclear. Germline V lookup: CDR1 MDHEN, CDR2 SYDVKM. V was trimmed by 4 bases and J by 2 bases, leaving 6 bases between them. The CDR3 spans 12 residues. DNA of the CDR3: TGTGCCAGCAGTTACGCGACCTACGAGCAGTACTTC. Amino acid sequence: CASSYATYEQYF. The complete variable domain, with remaining parts taken from reference TRBV28 and TRBJ2-7, reads DVKVTQSSRYLVKRTGEKVFLECVQDMDHENMFWYRQDPGLGLRLIYFSYDVKMKEKGDIPEGYSVSREKKERFSLILESASTNQTSMYLCASSYATYEQYFGPGTRLTVT.

This chain connects TRBV27 to TRBJ2-5; D unresolved. Germline CDR1 is MNHEY and CDR2 is SMNVEV (reference sequence). This CDR3 spans 13 amino acids. V gave up 5 bases and J gave up 4 bases, with 11 bases separating them. The CDR3 DNA follows: TGTGCCAGCAGTCCAGACTGGGGAGAGACCCAGTACTTC. Amino acid sequence: CASSPDWGETQYF.

The CDR3 DNA reads as TGCGCCAGCAGCCAGTTACCGCCGGACAGCCTCATAGTCTACGAGCAGTACTTC. Its translation: CASSQLPPDSLIVYEQYF. This chain connects TRBV4-1 to TRBJ2-7, with D maybe TRBD1 (6 bases). Between the trimmed V and J ends, which lost 3 bases and 3 bases, there was a span of 24 bases. Germline V gene lookup returns CDR1 MGHRA and CDR2 YSYEKL. The CDR3 runs 18 residues.

The chain is built from TRBV7-6 and TRBJ2-3, with 7 bases that match TRBD2. This CDR3 spans 15 amino acids. CDR1 and CDR2 (germline): SGHVS, FNYEAQ. V lost 6 bases, J lost 2 bases, and 8 bases stayed unmatched. DNA of the CDR3: TGTGCCAGCAGGCGAGGACTAGAGAACACAGATACGCAGTATTTT. Translated: CASRRGLENTDTQYF.

This chain links TRBV5-5 with TRBJ2-7, with D perhaps TRBD1 (6 bases). Trimming cost V 4 bases and J 5 bases, with 13 bases left between them. The CDR3 sequence is 13 residues long. CDR1 and CDR2 (germline): SGHKS, YYEKEE (reference sequence). Here the CDR3 DNA reads TGTGCCAGCAGCATCCTTACAGGGAACGAGCAGTACTTC. Encoded protein: CASSILTGNEQYF.

CDR3 in amino acids: CASSSGDYEQYF. In DNA, the CDR3 is TGCGCCAGCAGCTCAGGGGATTACGAGCAGTACTTC. The chain is built from TRBV5-1 and TRBJ2-7; perhaps TRBD1 as D (6 bases). The CDR3 is 12 amino acids. V was pared by 3 bases and J by 4 bases, with 8 bases between. The germline gives CDR1 SGHRS, CDR2 YFSETQ. The whole variable domain, remainder taken from reference TRBV5-1 and TRBJ2-7, is KAGVTQTPRYLIKTRGQQVTLSCSPISGHRSVSWYQQTPGQGLQFLFEYFSETQRNKGNFPGRFSGRQFSNSRSEMNVSTLELGDSALYLCASSSGDYEQYFGPGTRLTVT.

CDR3 sequence: CASSSNTGDYGYTF. CDR3 bases: TGTGCCAGCAGTTCCAACACAGGCGACTATGGCTACACCTTC. The rearrangement links TRBV27 to TRBJ1-2, with a tentative D call TRBD1 (5 bases). The CDR3 loop spans 14 amino acids. Trimming took 4 bases from V and 3 from J, leaving 12 bases between them. Germline values: CDR1 MNHEY, CDR2 SMNVEV (reference sequence).